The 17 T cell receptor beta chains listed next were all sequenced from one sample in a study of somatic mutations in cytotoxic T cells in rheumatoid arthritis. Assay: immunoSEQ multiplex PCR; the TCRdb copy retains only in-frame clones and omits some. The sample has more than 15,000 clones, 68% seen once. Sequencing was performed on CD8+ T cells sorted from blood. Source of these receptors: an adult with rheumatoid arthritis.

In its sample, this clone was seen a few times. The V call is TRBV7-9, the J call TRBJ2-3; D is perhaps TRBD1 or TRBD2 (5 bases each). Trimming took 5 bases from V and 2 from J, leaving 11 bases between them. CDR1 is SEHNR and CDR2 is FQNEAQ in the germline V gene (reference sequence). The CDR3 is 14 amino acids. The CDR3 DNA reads TGTGCCAGCAGCGCAAAGGGACCCACAGATACGCAGTATTTT. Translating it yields CASSAKGPTDTQYF. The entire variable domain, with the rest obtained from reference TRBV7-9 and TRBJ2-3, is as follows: DTGVSQNPRHKITKRGQNVTFRCDPISEHNRLYWYRQTLGQGPEFLTYFQNEAQLEKSRLLSDRFSAERPKGSFSTLEIQRTEQGDSAMYLCASSAKGPTDTQYFGPGTRLTVL.

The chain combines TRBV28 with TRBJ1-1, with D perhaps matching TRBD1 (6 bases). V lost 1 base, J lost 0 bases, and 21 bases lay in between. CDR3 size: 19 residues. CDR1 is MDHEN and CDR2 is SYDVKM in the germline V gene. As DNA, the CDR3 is TGTGCCAGCAGTTTATTACAGGGTTTCAGGGCCCTCATGAACACTGAAGCTTTCTTT. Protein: CASSLLQGFRALMNTEAFF.

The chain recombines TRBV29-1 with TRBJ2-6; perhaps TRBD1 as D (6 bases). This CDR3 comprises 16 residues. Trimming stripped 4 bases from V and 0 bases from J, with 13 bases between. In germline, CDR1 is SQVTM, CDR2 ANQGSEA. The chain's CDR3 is CSVVAGAGSGANVLTF. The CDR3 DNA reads TGCAGCGTTGTTGCAGGGGCGGGCTCTGGGGCCAACGTCCTGACTTTC.

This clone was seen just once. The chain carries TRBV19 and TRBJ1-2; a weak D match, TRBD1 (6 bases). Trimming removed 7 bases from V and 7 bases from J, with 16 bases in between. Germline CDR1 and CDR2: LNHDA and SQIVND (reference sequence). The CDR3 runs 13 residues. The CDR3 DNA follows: TGTGCCAGTACTTTAGCCGGGGGCCTTGGCTACACCTTC. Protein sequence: CASTLAGGLGYTF.

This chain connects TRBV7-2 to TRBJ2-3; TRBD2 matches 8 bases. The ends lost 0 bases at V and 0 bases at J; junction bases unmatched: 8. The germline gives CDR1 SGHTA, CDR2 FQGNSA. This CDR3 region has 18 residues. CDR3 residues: CASSLAYRGGLSTDTQYF. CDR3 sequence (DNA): TGTGCCAGCAGCTTAGCGTACCGGGGGGGTTTGAGCACAGATACGCAGTATTTT.

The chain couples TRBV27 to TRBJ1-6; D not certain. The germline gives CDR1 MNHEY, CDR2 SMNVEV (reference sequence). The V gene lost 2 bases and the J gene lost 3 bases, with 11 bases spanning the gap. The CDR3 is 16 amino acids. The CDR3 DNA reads TGTGCCAGCAGTTTAGTAGGCCCCCACTATAATTCACCCCTCCACTTT. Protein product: CASSLVGPHYNSPLHF.

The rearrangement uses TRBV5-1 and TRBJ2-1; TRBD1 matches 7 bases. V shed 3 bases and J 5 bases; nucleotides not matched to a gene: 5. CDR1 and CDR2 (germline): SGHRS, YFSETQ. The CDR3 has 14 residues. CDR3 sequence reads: CASSSGQTNNEQFF. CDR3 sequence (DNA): TGCGCCAGCAGCTCGGGACAGACAAACAATGAGCAGTTCTTC. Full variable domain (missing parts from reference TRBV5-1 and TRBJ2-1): KAGVTQTPRYLIKTRGQQVTLSCSPISGHRSVSWYQQTPGQGLQFLFEYFSETQRNKGNFPGRFSGRQFSNSRSEMNVSTLELGDSALYLCASSSGQTNNEQFFGPGTRLTVL.

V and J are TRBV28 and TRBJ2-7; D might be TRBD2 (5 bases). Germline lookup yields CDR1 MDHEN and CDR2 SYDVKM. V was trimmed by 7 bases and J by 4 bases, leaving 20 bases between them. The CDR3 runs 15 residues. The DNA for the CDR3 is TGTGCCAGCACCCAAGGGAGAGACTTAACGTACGAGCAGTACTTC. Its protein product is CASTQGRDLTYEQYF. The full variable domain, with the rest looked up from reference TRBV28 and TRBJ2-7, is DVKVTQSSRYLVKRTGEKVFLECVQDMDHENMFWYRQDPGLGLRLIYFSYDVKMKEKGDIPEGYSVSREKKERFSLILESASTNQTSMYLCASTQGRDLTYEQYFGPGTRLTVT.

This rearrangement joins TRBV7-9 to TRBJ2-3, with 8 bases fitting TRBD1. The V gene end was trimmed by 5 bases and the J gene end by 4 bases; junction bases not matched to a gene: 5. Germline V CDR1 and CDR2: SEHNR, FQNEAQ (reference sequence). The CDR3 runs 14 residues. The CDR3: CASSGTTGADTQYF. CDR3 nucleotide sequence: TGTGCCAGCAGCGGAACGACAGGGGCAGATACGCAGTATTTT.

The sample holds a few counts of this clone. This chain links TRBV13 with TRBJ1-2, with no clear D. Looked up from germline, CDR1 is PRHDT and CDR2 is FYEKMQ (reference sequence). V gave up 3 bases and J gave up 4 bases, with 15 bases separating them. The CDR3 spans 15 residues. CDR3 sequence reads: CASSFSGGSIYGYTF. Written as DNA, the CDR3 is TGTGCCAGCAGCTTCTCTGGCGGGTCTATCTATGGCTACACCTTC.

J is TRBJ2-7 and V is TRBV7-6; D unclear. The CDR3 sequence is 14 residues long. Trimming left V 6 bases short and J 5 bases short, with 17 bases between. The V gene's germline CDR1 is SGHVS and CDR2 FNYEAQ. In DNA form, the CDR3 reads TGTGCCAGCAGTCCGGGCCTTAGGTCCCACGAGCAGTACTTC. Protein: CASSPGLRSHEQYF.

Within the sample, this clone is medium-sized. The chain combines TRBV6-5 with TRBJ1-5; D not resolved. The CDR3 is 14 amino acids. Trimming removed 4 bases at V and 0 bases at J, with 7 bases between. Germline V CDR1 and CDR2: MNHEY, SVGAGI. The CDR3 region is CASSLGFSNQPQHF. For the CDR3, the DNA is TGTGCCAGCAGTTTAGGGTTTAGCAATCAGCCCCAGCATTTT.

The CDR3, as DNA: TGTGCCAGCAGCTCCAGGGAGACCCAGTACTTC. Translating gives CASSSRETQYF. V usage is TRBV7-6 and J usage is TRBJ2-5; the D is unclear. This CDR3 contains 11 residues. The V end lost 4 bases, the J end lost 5 bases, and 5 bases lay between the germline ends. In germline, CDR1 is SGHVS, CDR2 FNYEAQ.

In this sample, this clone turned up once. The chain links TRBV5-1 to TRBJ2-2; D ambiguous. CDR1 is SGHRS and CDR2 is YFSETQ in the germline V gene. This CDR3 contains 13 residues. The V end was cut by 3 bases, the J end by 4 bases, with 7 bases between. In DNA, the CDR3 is TGCGCCAGCAGCTGGGTTGGCACCGGGGAGCTGTTTTTT. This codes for CASSWVGTGELFF.

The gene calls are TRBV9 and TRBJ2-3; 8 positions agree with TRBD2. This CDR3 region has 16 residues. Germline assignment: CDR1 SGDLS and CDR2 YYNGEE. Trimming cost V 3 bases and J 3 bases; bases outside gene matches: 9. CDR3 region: CASSGNGGGSTDTQYF. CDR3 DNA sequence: TGTGCCAGCAGCGGGAACGGGGGGGGTTCAACAGATACGCAGTATTTT.

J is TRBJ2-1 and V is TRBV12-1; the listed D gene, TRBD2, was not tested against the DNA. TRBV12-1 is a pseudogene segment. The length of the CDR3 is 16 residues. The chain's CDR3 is CASSFDPSGPYNEQFF. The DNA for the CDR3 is TGTGCCAGCAGCTTTGACCCTAGCGGTCCCTACAATGAGCAGTTCTTC.

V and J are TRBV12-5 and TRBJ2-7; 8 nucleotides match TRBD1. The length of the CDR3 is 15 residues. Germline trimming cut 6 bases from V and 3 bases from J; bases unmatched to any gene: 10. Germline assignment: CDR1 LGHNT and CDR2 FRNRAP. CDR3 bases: TGTGCTAGTGGCAGAGACAGGGGATTTTTCTACGAGCAGTACTTC. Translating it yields CASGRDRGFFYEQYF.